This is a list of T cell receptor beta chains from one sample in a study of blood T cell repertoires in COVID-19. This table comes from immunoSEQ multiplex PCR, and its TCRdb copy is limited to in-frame clones, with some not included. Among nearly 200,000 clones listed, roughly 84% were seen once. The sequencing input was peripheral blood. The receptor source for this set is a human donor in a cohort sampled during active COVID-19. Both conserved end residues are part of each CDR3. The order of the fields is J gene, D gene, clone size, V gene, CDR3 protein, CDR3 DNA. A D gene is named only where the DNA matches it firmly. Size tells how often a clone was seen (once, few, many) or the class of an expanded clone, and some rows leave it out.

TRBJ1-5,.,.,TRBV6-2/TRBV6-3,CASSLPQGISNQPQHF,TGTGCCAGCAGTTTACCGCAGGGGATAAGCAATCAGCCCCAGCATTTT
TRBJ1-1,TRBD1,.,TRBV27,CASSLVAGGRTEAFF,TGTGCCAGCAGTTTGGTGGCAGGGGGTAGAACTGAAGCTTTCTTT
TRBJ1-1,.,few,TRBV4-1,CASSQEVGVGAFF,TGCGCCAGCAGCCAAGAAGTAGGGGTGGGGGCTTTCTTT
TRBJ2-1,.,once,TRBV7-2,CASSLAGGLYNEQFF,TGTGCCAGCAGCTTAGCGGGGGGTCTGTACAATGAGCAGTTCTTC
TRBJ2-5,TRBD2,.,TRBV11-3,CASSLRASGSIETQYF,TGTGCCAGCAGCTTAAGGGCTAGCGGGAGTATCGAGACCCAGTACTTC
TRBJ1-4,TRBD1,.,TRBV28,CASSFLGTGGNEKLFF,TGTGCCAGCAGTTTTCTAGGGACAGGGGGTAATGAAAAACTGTTTTTT
TRBJ2-2,TRBD2,few,TRBV24-1,CATRNSLAGGPGELFF,TGTGCCACCAGAAACTCACTAGCGGGGGGCCCCGGGGAGCTGTTTTTT
TRBJ2-4,TRBD1,.,TRBV7-6,CASSAGTGELRGPQYF,TGTGCCAGCAGCGCCGGGACAGGGGAGCTTCGGGGCCCTCAGTACTTC
TRBJ1-5,.,.,TRBV10-3,CAIKGEGNQPQHF,TGTGCCATCAAGGGGGAGGGAAATCAGCCCCAGCATTTT
TRBJ1-2,TRBD1,.,TRBV27,CASSPQTGGFYGYTF,TGTGCCAGCAGTCCTCAGACAGGGGGCTTCTATGGCTACACCTTC
TRBJ1-5,.,.,TRBV20-1,CSASTGRIRTANGAQHF,TGCAGTGCTAGTACTGGTCGGATCAGGACAGCCAATGGGGCCCAGCATTTT
TRBJ2-1,TRBD2,.,TRBV30,CALRHGTSIRDEQFF,TGTGCCTTAAGACACGGGACTAGCATTCGGGATGAGCAGTTCTTC
TRBJ2-7,TRBD2,.,TRBV5-1,CASSLNAGGYEQYF,TGCGCCAGCAGCTTGAACGCGGGGGGCTACGAGCAGTACTTC
TRBJ2-5,.,.,TRBV18,CASLQGIQETQYF,TGTGCCAGCTTACAGGGTATTCAAGAGACCCAGTACTTC
TRBJ2-5,.,.,TRBV10-1,CASSPGYGETQYF,TGCGCCAGCAGTCCAGGGTACGGAGAGACCCAGTACTTC
TRBJ2-7,.,.,TRBV6-5,CASSPGRARTNEQYF,TGTGCCAGCAGTCCTGGCAGGGCGCGGACAAACGAGCAGTACTTC
TRBJ2-7,.,.,TRBV2,CASRPSWGAKAVELYEQYF,TGTGCCAGCAGGCCCAGCTGGGGAGCAAAAGCGGTAGAGCTCTACGAGCAGTACTTC
TRBJ2-1,.,.,TRBV13,CASSLGPADNEQFF,TGTGCCAGCAGCTTAGGCCCAGCGGACAATGAGCAGTTCTTC
TRBJ2-5,TRBD2,once,TRBV7-2,CASSDGLAQETQYF,TGTGCCAGCAGCGACGGACTAGCGCAAGAGACCCAGTACTTC
TRBJ1-3,TRBD1,.,TRBV30,CAWTYRGRLENTIYF,TGTGCCTGGACCTACAGGGGGCGACTTGAAAACACCATATATTTT
TRBJ1-5,.,.,TRBV3-1/TRBV3-2,CASSPAPGRNQPQHF,TGTGCCAGCAGCCCCGCCCCAGGAAGAAATCAGCCCCAGCATTTT
TRBJ1-2,TRBD1,.,TRBV19,CASNQGVNYGYTF,TGTGCCAGTAACCAGGGGGTTAACTATGGCTACACCTTC
TRBJ2-5,TRBD1,.,TRBV6-4,CASSRDRGETQYF,TGTGCCAGCAGCCGGGACAGGGGGGAGACCCAGTACTTC
TRBJ1-1,.,.,TRBV24-1,CATSDASGLNTEAFF,TGTGCCACCAGTGATGCCTCAGGGCTGAACACTGAAGCTTTCTTT
TRBJ2-3,TRBD2,.,TRBV4-1,CASSLLAENTDTQYF,TGCGCCAGCAGTCTACTAGCGGAGAACACAGATACGCAGTATTTT
TRBJ2-7,.,.,TRBV5-6,CASSPTPYYEQYF,TGTGCCAGCAGCCCCACCCCCTACTACGAGCAGTACTTC
TRBJ1-1,TRBD1,once,TRBV9,CASSTRTGGNTEAFF,TGTGCCAGCAGCACCCGGACAGGGGGAAACACTGAAGCTTTCTTT
TRBJ2-5,.,.,TRBV11-2,CASSLETGVWETQYF,TGTGCCAGCAGCTTAGAGACGGGAGTCTGGGAGACCCAGTACTTC
TRBJ2-3,.,.,TRBV10-2,CASSLSDTQYF,TGCGCCAGCTCTCTTTCAGATACGCAGTATTTT
TRBJ2-1,.,.,TRBV3-1/TRBV3-2,CASSRANNEQFF,TGTGCCAGCAGCCGCGCCAACAATGAGCAGTTCTTC
TRBJ1-1,.,.,TRBV6-5,CASRGGLNTEAFF,TGTGCCAGCAGGGGGGGATTGAACACTGAAGCTTTCTTT
TRBJ1-4,.,.,TRBV7-2,CASSLGRVEKLFF,TGTGCCAGCAGCTTAGGCCGAGTTGAAAAACTGTTTTTT
TRBJ2-5,TRBD2,.,TRBV5-1,CASSPAGGHVETQYF,TGCGCCAGCAGTCCCGCGGGGGGGCATGTCGAGACCCAGTACTTC
TRBJ2-2,TRBD2,few,TRBV7-3,CASSFRNGGASTGELFF,TGTGCCAGCAGCTTCCGAAACGGGGGGGCATCCACCGGGGAGCTGTTTTTT
TRBJ1-1,TRBD1,.,TRBV3-1/TRBV3-2,CASSQDRGQGAGEAFF,TGTGCCAGCAGCCAAGATCGGGGACAGGGGGCCGGTGAAGCTTTCTTT
TRBJ1-1,.,few,TRBV5-8,CASSWSRGKGFF,TGTGCCAGCAGCTGGAGTCGGGGGAAGGGTTTCTTT
TRBJ1-5,TRBD1,.,TRBV28,CASSLSFGQGVNQPQHF,TGTGCCAGCAGTTTATCGTTTGGACAGGGGGTTAATCAGCCCCAGCATTTT
TRBJ2-2,TRBD1,.,TRBV28,CASSETGTGYLAGELFF,TGTGCCAGCAGCGAAACCGGGACAGGGTACTTGGCCGGGGAGCTGTTTTTT
TRBJ2-3,.,.,TRBV10-3,CAIKGGLSTDTQYF,TGTGCCATCAAGGGCGGACTTAGCACAGATACGCAGTATTTT
TRBJ1-2,.,.,TRBV6-5,CASRGGEFRDHGYTF,TGTGCCAGCAGAGGGGGGGAATTTCGCGATCATGGCTACACCTTC
TRBJ1-1,.,.,TRBV27,CASNRWGGTTEAFF,TGTGCCAGCAATCGGTGGGGGGGCACCACTGAAGCTTTCTTT
TRBJ2-1,.,once,TRBV11-3,CASSFPRGDSYNEQFF,TGTGCCAGCAGCTTCCCGCGGGGTGATTCCTACAATGAGCAGTTCTTC
TRBJ2-2,.,.,TRBV6-4,CASGGQNTGELFF,TGTGCCAGCGGGGGACAGAACACCGGGGAGCTGTTTTTT
TRBJ2-3,TRBD2,.,TRBV19,CASSKRGPRSSGRGTDTQYF,TGTGCCAGTAGTAAACGCGGGCCCAGAAGTAGCGGGAGAGGCACAGATACGCAGTATTTT
TRBJ1-2,TRBD1,.,TRBV10-3,CAISVGTGVGGGYTF,TGTGCCATCAGTGTGGGGACAGGGGTCGGAGGTGGCTACACCTTC
TRBJ2-3,TRBD2,.,TRBV3-1/TRBV3-2,CASSLKSGGASDTQYF,TGTGCCAGCAGCCTTAAGTCGGGAGGGGCGTCAGATACGCAGTATTTT
TRBJ2-5,TRBD2,.,TRBV18,CASSPEGPLAGQQETQYF,TGTGCCAGCTCACCGGAGGGCCCACTAGCGGGGCAGCAAGAGACCCAGTACTTC
TRBJ2-2,TRBD1,.,TRBV5-1,CASSLEGALSSGELFF,TGCGCCAGCAGCTTGGAGGGGGCGCTGTCATCCGGGGAGCTGTTTTTT
TRBJ1-3,.,.,TRBV15,CATSRDRGPGNTIYF,TGTGCCACCAGCAGAGATCGAGGCCCTGGAAACACCATATATTTT
TRBJ2-2,TRBD2,.,TRBV2,CASRRGAADTGELFF,TGTGCCAGCAGGCGGGGGGCCGCGGACACCGGGGAGCTGTTTTTT
TRBJ2-2,.,.,TRBV28,CASSSVGNTGELFF,TGTGCCAGCAGTTCGGTCGGTAACACCGGGGAGCTGTTTTTT
TRBJ2-2,TRBD1,once,TRBV27,CASSLTGFAGELFF,TGTGCCAGCAGTTTGACAGGGTTCGCCGGGGAGCTGTTTTTT
TRBJ2-5,.,.,TRBV5-4,CASSLDGGTQYF,TGTGCCAGCAGCTTGGATGGCGGGACCCAGTACTTC
TRBJ1-2,.,.,TRBV7-3,CASSPTSGQGYGYTF,TGTGCCAGCAGCCCCACCTCTGGGCAGGGCTATGGCTACACCTTC
TRBJ2-1,.,few,TRBV19,CASSRSGALPSYNEQFF,TGTGCCAGTAGTCGTTCAGGCGCGCTACCATCCTACAATGAGCAGTTCTTC
TRBJ1-1,.,.,TRBV7-9,CASSTGGPTKAFF,TGTGCCAGCAGCACGGGGGGCCCGACAAAAGCTTTCTTT
TRBJ2-3,.,.,TRBV27,CASSGQGKGTDTQYF,TGTGCCAGCAGTGGGCAGGGAAAAGGCACAGATACGCAGTATTTT
TRBJ2-1,.,.,TRBV29-1,CSVDGGYNEQFF,TGCAGCGTTGATGGCGGCTACAATGAGCAGTTCTTC